The sequence of this T cell receptor beta chain was determined in a study of tumor-infiltrating lymphocytes in primary liver carcinoma. Study-wide context: Treatment of the patients' primary liver carcinoma consisted of surgical resection. General study findings and limits: Tumors carried a top-250-clone fraction significantly exceeding that of blood (p = 0.039). Pairs comparing tumor with adjacent tissue or blood overlapped less than pairs drawn from tumor regions.

With regard to this clonotype: What it recognizes is unknown. A much larger clone differs from this one at a single base, so this may be a read error.

RNA isolated from unsorted whole blood supplied the blood RNA, with germline DNA also extracted. From 450 to 550 ng total RNA, TCR beta cDNA was generated with a primer in the constant region. For TCR beta, libraries were produced by three nested multiplex PCR rounds using slightly modified ARM-PCR. TCRdb re-derived calls from the multiplex PCR reads in MiXCR, one entry per CDR3 protein. The sample holds 330,000 or so distinct CDR3 sequences, almost 65% seen once. The origin of this receptor is a man in his forties with primary liver carcinoma and hepatitis B virus infection. The sequencing input was peripheral blood.

The CDR3 reads CASSYPGTSCTDTQYF. The DNA of the CDR3 is TGTGCCAGCAGTTACCCCGGGACTAGCTGCACAGATACGCAGTATTTT. This chain joins TRBV6-5 and TRBJ2-3, with 9 positions matching TRBD2. Germline trimming cut 2 bases from V and 1 base from J; bases unmatched to any gene: 4. In germline, CDR1 is MNHEY, CDR2 SVGAGI. CDR3 length: 16 residues.